Described below is a single T cell receptor (beta chain) sequence and its context. Its antigen is not known. This sample is part of a study of T cells in localized non-small cell lung cancer. Regarding the study as a whole: Without multi-region sequencing, intratumor heterogeneity could not be excluded. A raised T cell density in blood coincided with lengthier overall survival. Of the tissues analyzed, uninvolved adjacent lung showed maximal T cell clonality, greater than tumor. Paired adjacent lung recovered a median around 59 of the top 100 tumor clones.

V lost 6 bases to trimming and J lost 7 bases, with 14 bases between them. This CDR3 comprises 13 residues. Germline-derived CDR1 and CDR2 are SGHRS and YFSETQ. Method: immunoSEQ multiplex PCR; TCRdb's copy keeps in-frame clones and lacks some. The sample shows more than 20,000 clones, 87% of them seen only once. The chain combines TRBV5-1 with TRBJ2-1, with D tentatively TRBD2 (6 bases). This TCR was sampled from a man aged 40 to 75 with stage II squamous cell lung carcinoma. This material consisted of PBMCs, taken before any cancer treatment. CDR3 sequence: CASTREDFNEQFF. As DNA, the CDR3 is TGCGCCAGCACTAGGGAGGACTTTAATGAGCAGTTCTTC.